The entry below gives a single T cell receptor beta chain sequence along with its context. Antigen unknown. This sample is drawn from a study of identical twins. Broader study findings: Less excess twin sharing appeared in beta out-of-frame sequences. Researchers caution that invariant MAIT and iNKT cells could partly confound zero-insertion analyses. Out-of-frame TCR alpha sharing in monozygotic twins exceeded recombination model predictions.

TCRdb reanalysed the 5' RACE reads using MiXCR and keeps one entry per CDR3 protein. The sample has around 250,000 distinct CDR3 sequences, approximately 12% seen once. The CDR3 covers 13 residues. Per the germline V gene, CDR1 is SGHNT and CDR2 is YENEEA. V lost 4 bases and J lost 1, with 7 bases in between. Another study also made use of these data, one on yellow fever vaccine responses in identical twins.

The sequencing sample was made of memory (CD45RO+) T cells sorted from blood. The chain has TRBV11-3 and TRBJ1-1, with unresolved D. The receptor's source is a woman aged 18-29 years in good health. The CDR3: CASSSVGNTEAFF. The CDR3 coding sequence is TGTGCCAGCAGCTCGGTCGGGAACACTGAAGCTTTCTTT.